The source of this T cell receptor (beta chain) is a study of CD4 T cells in relation to SARS-CoV-2 and coronaviruses. Sequencing used immunoSEQ multiplex PCR; TCRdb keeps in-frame clones, though not all of them. Of around 56,000 clones listed, 86% are singletons. Unexposed donor CD4+ T cells date from about 2011-2018, before the COVID-19 pandemic. This TCR derives from a human donor in good health. The sample consisted of memory CD4+ T cells from PBMCs.

CDR3 DNA sequence: TGTGCCAGCAGTCCCGCCGGGACATATCAAGAGACCCAGTACTTC. It is translated as CASSPAGTYQETQYF. The chain is built from TRBV2 and TRBJ2-5, with D maybe TRBD1 (6 bases). The CDR3 has 15 amino acids. Germline values: CDR1 SNHLY, CDR2 FYNNEI. The ends were cut back, 5 bases at V and 2 bases at J, with 15 bases in the middle.